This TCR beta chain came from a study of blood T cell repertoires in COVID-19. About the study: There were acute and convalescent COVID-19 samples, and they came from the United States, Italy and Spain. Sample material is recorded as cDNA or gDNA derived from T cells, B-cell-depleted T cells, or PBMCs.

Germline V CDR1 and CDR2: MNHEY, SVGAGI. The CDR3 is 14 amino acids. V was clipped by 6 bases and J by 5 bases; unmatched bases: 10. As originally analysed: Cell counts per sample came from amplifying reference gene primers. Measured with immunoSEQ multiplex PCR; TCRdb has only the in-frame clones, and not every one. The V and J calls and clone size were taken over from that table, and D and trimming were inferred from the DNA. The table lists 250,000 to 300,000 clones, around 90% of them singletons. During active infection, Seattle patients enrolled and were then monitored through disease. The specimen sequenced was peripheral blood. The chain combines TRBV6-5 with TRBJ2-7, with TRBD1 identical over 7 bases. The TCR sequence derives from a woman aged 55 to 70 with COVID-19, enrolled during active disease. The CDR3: CASSVDRVNHEQYF. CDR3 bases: TGTGCCAGCAGCGTCGACAGGGTAAACCACGAGCAGTACTTC.